This is a list of T cell receptor beta chains from one sample in a study of OX40 agonist ivuxolimab in advanced cancers. The assay was immunoSEQ multiplex PCR, and TCRdb's table has in-frame clones only and misses some. Here the sample spans around 62,000 clones, 75% to 80% being singletons. The starting material was CD4+ or CD8+ T cells sorted from blood, obtained in a trial of the OX40 agonist ivuxolimab. Receptors were obtained from an adult with an advanced solid tumor such as melanoma, head and neck, liver or kidney cancer. Both conserved end residues are part of each CDR3. The D gene is left open where the match is weak. Not all rows give a size; the values are once, few, many and, for expanded clones, a class.

D gene: .
J gene: TRBJ1-6
V gene: TRBV19
clone size: .
CDR3 DNA: TGTGCCAGTAGTCGGGGGTCTAATTCACCCCTCCACTTT
CDR3 protein: CASSRGSNSPLHF

D gene: .
J gene: TRBJ1-1
V gene: TRBV29-1
clone size: few
CDR3 DNA: TGCAGCGTTGATGGAGGGGGAGGGACTGAAGCTTTCTTT
CDR3 protein: CSVDGGGGTEAFF

D gene: TRBD1
J gene: TRBJ1-2
V gene: TRBV5-5
clone size: .
CDR3 DNA: TGTGCCAGCAGGCGAGGACAGGATAGCTATGGCTACACCTTC
CDR3 protein: CASRRGQDSYGYTF

D gene: .
J gene: TRBJ1-6
V gene: TRBV7-6
clone size: .
CDR3 DNA: TGTGCCAGCAGCTTAGTACAGTATAATTCACCCCTCCACTTT
CDR3 protein: CASSLVQYNSPLHF

D gene: .
J gene: TRBJ2-1
V gene: TRBV18
clone size: few
CDR3 DNA: TGTGCCAGCTCACCATATACAGTATACAATGAGCAGTTCTTC
CDR3 protein: CASSPYTVYNEQFF

D gene: .
J gene: TRBJ2-7
V gene: TRBV6-6
clone size: .
CDR3 DNA: TGTGCCAGCACCACCCGGCTAGGGGGATCCTACGAGCAGTACTTC
CDR3 protein: CASTTRLGGSYEQYF

D gene: TRBD2
J gene: TRBJ2-3
V gene: TRBV5-1
clone size: .
CDR3 DNA: TGCGCCAGCAGCTCCGAACCACTAGCGGGGGTCACAGATACGCAGTATTTT
CDR3 protein: CASSSEPLAGVTDTQYF

D gene: .
J gene: TRBJ1-3
V gene: TRBV19
clone size: .
CDR3 DNA: TGTGCCAGAGGGGACGGGCAGACAAACTCTGGAAACACCATATATTTT
CDR3 protein: CARGDGQTNSGNTIYF

D gene: .
J gene: TRBJ1-4
V gene: TRBV5-6
clone size: once
CDR3 DNA: TGTGCCAGCAGCATTGCAGGAGCTAATGAAAAACTGTTTTTT
CDR3 protein: CASSIAGANEKLFF

D gene: .
J gene: TRBJ1-2
V gene: TRBV6-6
clone size: once
CDR3 DNA: TGTGCCAGCTCTTACCGACTCGGGGTTAGCTATGGCTACACCTTC
CDR3 protein: CASSYRLGVSYGYTF

D gene: .
J gene: TRBJ1-5
V gene: TRBV18
clone size: .
CDR3 DNA: TGTGCCAGCTCACCCTCAGACAAAATACCCCAGCATTTT
CDR3 protein: CASSPSDKIPQHF

D gene: .
J gene: TRBJ1-2
V gene: TRBV11-2
clone size: few
CDR3 DNA: TGTGCCAGCAGCCGGGGAGGGATGGATGGCTACACCTTC
CDR3 protein: CASSRGGMDGYTF

D gene: .
J gene: TRBJ1-4
V gene: TRBV7-9
clone size: .
CDR3 DNA: TGTGCCAGCAGCCAAGGTACAGGCTATGAAAAACTGTTTTTT
CDR3 protein: CASSQGTGYEKLFF

D gene: TRBD2
J gene: TRBJ2-3
V gene: TRBV11-3
clone size: .
CDR3 DNA: TGTGCCAGCAGCTTAGGACTAGCGGGAGGAGATACGCAGTATTTT
CDR3 protein: CASSLGLAGGDTQYF

D gene: TRBD1
J gene: TRBJ1-2
V gene: TRBV5-8
clone size: once
CDR3 DNA: TGTGCCAGCACCGTCCGACAGGGGGATGGCTACACCTTC
CDR3 protein: CASTVRQGDGYTF

D gene: .
J gene: TRBJ2-7
V gene: TRBV10-3
clone size: once
CDR3 DNA: TGTGCCATCAGGCAGAACTCGGGGTACGAGCAGTACTTC
CDR3 protein: CAIRQNSGYEQYF

D gene: .
J gene: TRBJ1-1
V gene: TRBV5-1
clone size: .
CDR3 DNA: TGCGCCAGCAGCTTGGTTGGAGGGGGTACCTCTGAAGCTTTCTTT
CDR3 protein: CASSLVGGGTSEAFF

D gene: TRBD1
J gene: TRBJ1-6
V gene: TRBV2
clone size: .
CDR3 DNA: TGTGCCAGCAGGACAGGACAGGGGGATAGTTCACCCCTCCACTTT
CDR3 protein: CASRTGQGDSSPLHF

D gene: .
J gene: TRBJ1-1
V gene: TRBV7-3
clone size: many
CDR3 DNA: TGTGCCAGCAGCTTAGATACGAACACTGAAGCTTTCTTT
CDR3 protein: CASSLDTNTEAFF

D gene: TRBD2
J gene: TRBJ2-5
V gene: TRBV6-1
clone size: .
CDR3 DNA: TGTGCCAGCAGTGTGGGCGGGAGGTCCCAAGAGACCCAGTACTTC
CDR3 protein: CASSVGGRSQETQYF

D gene: TRBD2
J gene: TRBJ2-1
V gene: TRBV28
clone size: .
CDR3 DNA: TGTGCCAGCAGTTTATCTGCGGGAGGGCAGTTCTTC
CDR3 protein: CASSLSAGGQFF

D gene: TRBD1
J gene: TRBJ1-1
V gene: TRBV6-5
clone size: .
CDR3 DNA: TGTGCCAGCAGTTACTCGACAGGGGATAACACTGAAGCTTTCTTT
CDR3 protein: CASSYSTGDNTEAFF

D gene: .
J gene: TRBJ2-3
V gene: TRBV11-3
clone size: .
CDR3 DNA: TGTGCCAGCAGCTCACCCAGGGGAGGTCGCACAGATACGCAGTATTTT
CDR3 protein: CASSSPRGGRTDTQYF

D gene: .
J gene: TRBJ1-5
V gene: TRBV28
clone size: .
CDR3 DNA: TGTGCCAGCAATACGCCGGGACTGGGGAGCAATCAGCCCCAGCATTTT
CDR3 protein: CASNTPGLGSNQPQHF

D gene: .
J gene: TRBJ2-7
V gene: TRBV11-2
clone size: .
CDR3 DNA: TGTGCCAGCAGATTATATTGGGGGGCGGAGGGCGAGCAGTACTTC
CDR3 protein: CASRLYWGAEGEQYF

D gene: .
J gene: TRBJ2-3
V gene: TRBV30
clone size: few
CDR3 DNA: TGTGCCTGGGGCCGCTCGTCAGGAGATACGCAGTATTTT
CDR3 protein: CAWGRSSGDTQYF

D gene: TRBD1
J gene: TRBJ2-7
V gene: TRBV4-1
clone size: .
CDR3 DNA: TGCGCCAGCAGCCAAGAGTGGTCTAGGACAGGCTACGAGCAGTACTTC
CDR3 protein: CASSQEWSRTGYEQYF

D gene: .
J gene: TRBJ1-1
V gene: TRBV5-8
clone size: once
CDR3 DNA: TGTGCCAGCAGCTCGGTTCAGGGGCCGGGGAAGGCTGAAGCTTTCTTT
CDR3 protein: CASSSVQGPGKAEAFF

D gene: .
J gene: TRBJ1-2
V gene: TRBV30
clone size: .
CDR3 DNA: TGTGCCTGGAGTTCCCAGTACTATGGCTACACCTTC
CDR3 protein: CAWSSQYYGYTF

D gene: .
J gene: TRBJ2-5
V gene: TRBV5-1
clone size: .
CDR3 DNA: TGCGCCAGCAGCTCCGTCCCGGGGGACGAGACCCAGTACTTC
CDR3 protein: CASSSVPGDETQYF

D gene: .
J gene: TRBJ2-1
V gene: TRBV7-9
clone size: .
CDR3 DNA: TGTGCCAGCAGCTGGGATAGCGACAATGAGCAGTTCTTC
CDR3 protein: CASSWDSDNEQFF

D gene: TRBD1
J gene: TRBJ1-3
V gene: TRBV6-5
clone size: .
CDR3 DNA: TGTGCCAGCAGGACAGGGGGGAAAAACACCATATATTTT
CDR3 protein: CASRTGGKNTIYF

D gene: TRBD1
J gene: TRBJ2-1
V gene: TRBV30
clone size: .
CDR3 DNA: TGTGCCTGGAAATTGACAGGGATCAATGAGCAGTTCTTC
CDR3 protein: CAWKLTGINEQFF

D gene: .
J gene: TRBJ2-1
V gene: TRBV9
clone size: .
CDR3 DNA: TGTGCCAGCAGCGTAGAGGGGGTTCTATACAATGAGCAGTTCTTC
CDR3 protein: CASSVEGVLYNEQFF

D gene: .
J gene: TRBJ1-1
V gene: TRBV2
clone size: medium-sized
CDR3 DNA: TGTGCCAGCAAAAAGGAGGGAACCATGAACACTGAAGCTTTCTTT
CDR3 protein: CASKKEGTMNTEAFF

D gene: .
J gene: TRBJ1-3
V gene: TRBV28
clone size: .
CDR3 DNA: TGTGCCAGCAGCCCAGCCGGGACAAAGGCGGACACCATATATTTT
CDR3 protein: CASSPAGTKADTIYF

D gene: TRBD1
J gene: TRBJ1-6
V gene: TRBV6-5
clone size: few
CDR3 DNA: TGTGCCAGCAGTCGGACAGGGGAGGAATCACCCCTCCACTTT
CDR3 protein: CASSRTGEESPLHF

D gene: TRBD2
J gene: TRBJ2-5
V gene: TRBV18
clone size: .
CDR3 DNA: TGTGCCAGCTCACCCCAGCGGGAGGCTGGGGAGCAGTACTTC
CDR3 protein: CASSPQREAGEQYF

D gene: .
J gene: TRBJ2-5
V gene: TRBV28
clone size: .
CDR3 DNA: TGTGCCAGCAGTTCGTGGACAGATCAAGAGACCCAGTACTTC
CDR3 protein: CASSSWTDQETQYF

D gene: .
J gene: TRBJ1-3
V gene: TRBV13
clone size: .
CDR3 DNA: TGTGCCAGCAGGGCGGAGGGAGCGGAAAACACCATATATTTT
CDR3 protein: CASRAEGAENTIYF

D gene: .
J gene: TRBJ2-7
V gene: TRBV19
clone size: .
CDR3 DNA: TGTGCCAGTAGTATATCCGGACAGAGCTACGAGCAGTACTTC
CDR3 protein: CASSISGQSYEQYF

D gene: .
J gene: TRBJ2-5
V gene: TRBV11-2
clone size: .
CDR3 DNA: TGTGCCAGCAGCCCCACGGGAGAGACCCAGTACTTC
CDR3 protein: CASSPTGETQYF

D gene: .
J gene: TRBJ1-5
V gene: TRBV6-1
clone size: .
CDR3 DNA: TGTGCCAGCACATCTGGGGAAATCAATCAGCCCCAGCATTTT
CDR3 protein: CASTSGEINQPQHF

D gene: TRBD2
J gene: TRBJ2-5
V gene: TRBV2
clone size: .
CDR3 DNA: TGTGCCAGCCCCCTGACCGGCCGGCGGGGGGGCCAAGAGACCCAGTACTTC
CDR3 protein: CASPLTGRRGGQETQYF

D gene: TRBD1
J gene: TRBJ2-3
V gene: TRBV28
clone size: .
CDR3 DNA: TGTGCCGGCAATGATCAACAGGGGACAGATACGCAGTATTTT
CDR3 protein: CAGNDQQGTDTQYF

D gene: TRBD1
J gene: TRBJ2-7
V gene: TRBV7-2
clone size: .
CDR3 DNA: TGTGCCAGCAGCTTAGCCAGTGCACAGGGGGCCGAGCAGTACTTC
CDR3 protein: CASSLASAQGAEQYF

D gene: .
J gene: TRBJ1-2
V gene: TRBV5-4
clone size: .
CDR3 DNA: TGTGCCAGCAACGCGGGGGAGGAAAACTATGGCTACACCTTC
CDR3 protein: CASNAGEENYGYTF

D gene: .
J gene: TRBJ2-4
V gene: TRBV5-7
clone size: .
CDR3 DNA: TGTGCCAGCAGCCGTGGGCTAGCTGGGGCCAAAAACATTCAGTACTTC
CDR3 protein: CASSRGLAGAKNIQYF

D gene: .
J gene: TRBJ1-4
V gene: TRBV5-1
clone size: many
CDR3 DNA: TGCGCCAGCAGCTTGCGGGGACCTAATGAAAAACTGTTTTTT
CDR3 protein: CASSLRGPNEKLFF

D gene: .
J gene: TRBJ2-3
V gene: TRBV10-3
clone size: once
CDR3 DNA: TGTGCCATCAGCTCCCAATTTGGGAGCACAGATACGCAGTATTTT
CDR3 protein: CAISSQFGSTDTQYF